The rows below give T cell receptor beta chains drawn from one sample of a study of CD4 T cells in relation to SARS-CoV-2 and coronaviruses. The repertoire was sequenced with immunoSEQ multiplex PCR; TCRdb's copy has only in-frame clones and lacks some. The sample includes about 36,000 clones, 77% of them seen just once. Their specific antigens are unknown. The sequenced sample consisted of memory CD4+ T cells from PBMCs, cultured in vitro. The receptors come from an adult with COVID-19. The CDR3 runs from the conserved cysteine through the conserved F or W. Each record gives: J gene, D gene, clone size, V gene, CDR3 protein, CDR3 DNA. A D gene is named only where the DNA matches it firmly. The size field is filled for only some rows; it gives once, few, many or a size class.

J: TRBJ1-1; D: -; size: -; V: TRBV7-9; CDR3: CASSLVGDDTEAFF; DNA: TGTGCCAGCAGCTTAGTCGGGGACGACACTGAAGCTTTCTTT
J: TRBJ1-2; D: -; size: -; V: TRBV11-2; CDR3: CASSETADGYTF; DNA: TGTGCCAGCAGCGAAACAGCCGATGGCTACACCTTC
J: TRBJ2-5; D: TRBD2; size: -; V: TRBV4-1; CDR3: CASSLGLAETQYF; DNA: TGCGCCAGCAGCCTGGGACTAGCGGAGACCCAGTACTTC
J: TRBJ1-2; D: -; size: -; V: TRBV30; CDR3: CAWRLRGGYTF; DNA: TGTGCCTGGAGGCTACGTGGTGGCTACACCTTC
J: TRBJ1-2; D: -; size: -; V: TRBV10-3; CDR3: CAISGTGNKDYGYTF; DNA: TGTGCCATCAGTGGTACGGGTAACAAGGACTATGGCTACACCTTC
J: TRBJ2-2; D: -; size: -; V: TRBV10-3; CDR3: CAISESQNLNTGELFF; DNA: TGTGCCATCAGTGAGTCCCAGAACCTGAACACCGGGGAGCTGTTTTTT
J: TRBJ2-7; D: TRBD1; size: -; V: TRBV5-1; CDR3: CASRRTGGGEQYF; DNA: TGCGCCAGCAGAAGGACAGGGGGAGGCGAGCAGTACTTC
J: TRBJ2-6; D: TRBD1; size: once; V: TRBV15; CDR3: CATRKRTGLDSGANVLTF; DNA: TGTGCCACCAGAAAAAGGACAGGTCTTGACTCTGGGGCCAACGTCCTGACTTTC
J: TRBJ2-7; D: TRBD2; size: -; V: TRBV7-3; CDR3: CASRRTSASEQYF; DNA: TGTGCCAGCAGACGTACTAGCGCGAGCGAGCAGTACTTC
J: TRBJ2-6; D: -; size: -; V: TRBV5-1; CDR3: CASSPNPQGSGANVLTF; DNA: TGCGCCAGCAGCCCGAACCCTCAGGGCTCCGGGGCCAACGTCCTGACTTTC
J: TRBJ2-7; D: -; size: -; V: TRBV11-2; CDR3: CASSLDPQGGISYEQYF; DNA: TGTGCCAGCAGCTTAGATCCACAGGGCGGAATCTCCTACGAGCAGTACTTC
J: TRBJ2-5; D: TRBD1; size: -; V: TRBV11-2; CDR3: CASSQGQAAIQETQYF; DNA: TGTGCCAGCAGCCAGGGACAGGCCGCAATACAAGAGACCCAGTACTTC
J: TRBJ2-1; D: -; size: -; V: TRBV5-1; CDR3: CASSLAAPRSGVHYNEQFF; DNA: TGCGCCAGCAGCTTGGCCGCTCCCCGTTCGGGGGTTCACTACAATGAGCAGTTCTTC
J: TRBJ2-7; D: TRBD2; size: -; V: TRBV5-4; CDR3: CASDSGAEQYF; DNA: TGTGCCAGCGACAGCGGGGCCGAGCAGTACTTC
J: TRBJ2-2; D: TRBD2; size: few; V: TRBV7-2; CDR3: CASSLRASGTSGELFF; DNA: TGTGCCAGCAGCTTAAGGGCTAGCGGGACGAGCGGGGAGCTGTTTTTT
J: TRBJ1-1; D: TRBD1; size: -; V: TRBV30; CDR3: CAWSGNWDRGKAFF; DNA: TGTGCCTGGAGTGGAAATTGGGACAGGGGAAAAGCTTTCTTT
J: TRBJ1-5; D: -; size: -; V: TRBV18; CDR3: CASSPSTAHQPQHF; DNA: TGTGCCAGCTCACCAAGCACTGCCCATCAGCCCCAGCATTTT
J: TRBJ1-1; D: -; size: -; V: TRBV2; CDR3: CASRSANTEAFF; DNA: TGTGCCAGCAGGTCAGCCAACACTGAAGCTTTCTTT
J: TRBJ2-2; D: TRBD1; size: once; V: TRBV6-2/TRBV6-3; CDR3: CASSFTGTVTFGGELFF; DNA: TGTGCCAGCAGTTTTACCGGGACAGTGACCTTTGGCGGGGAGCTGTTTTTT
J: TRBJ2-7; D: -; size: once; V: TRBV6-5; CDR3: CASHPGNSYEQYF; DNA: TGTGCCAGCCATCCGGGGAACTCCTACGAGCAGTACTTC
J: TRBJ1-1; D: -; size: -; V: TRBV11-2; CDR3: CASSLTRMNTEAFF; DNA: TGTGCCAGCAGCTTAACCCGGATGAACACTGAAGCTTTCTTT
J: TRBJ2-1; D: TRBD2; size: -; V: TRBV7-2; CDR3: CASSSSGDNEQFF; DNA: TGTGCCAGCAGCTCCAGCGGGGACAATGAGCAGTTCTTC
J: TRBJ2-5; D: -; size: -; V: TRBV24-1; CDR3: CATSDTIQGNQETQYF; DNA: TGTGCCACCAGTGATACGATACAGGGCAACCAAGAGACCCAGTACTTC
J: TRBJ2-7; D: TRBD2; size: -; V: TRBV28; CDR3: CASSLWGGTRFNSYEQYF; DNA: TGTGCCAGCAGTTTATGGGGGGGGACCAGGTTTAACTCCTACGAGCAGTACTTC
J: TRBJ2-1; D: -; size: -; V: TRBV2; CDR3: CASSESSSNEQFF; DNA: TGTGCCAGCAGTGAATCATCTAGCAATGAGCAGTTCTTC
J: TRBJ2-3; D: -; size: -; V: TRBV13; CDR3: CASSLVFGQTDTQYF; DNA: TGTGCCAGCAGCTTAGTCTTCGGACAGACAGATACGCAGTATTTT
J: TRBJ2-5; D: -; size: -; V: TRBV30; CDR3: CAWSSVGGRETQYF; DNA: TGTGCCTGGAGTTCCGTGGGCGGAAGAGAGACCCAGTACTTC
J: TRBJ2-1; D: -; size: few; V: TRBV28; CDR3: CASSSARSGSDEQFF; DNA: TGTGCCAGCAGTTCCGCTCGGTCTGGGTCGGATGAGCAGTTCTTC
J: TRBJ2-2; D: -; size: -; V: TRBV19; CDR3: CASRKPRGNRREGELFF; DNA: TGTGCCAGTAGGAAACCCCGGGGCAATCGCCGGGAAGGGGAGCTGTTTTTT
J: TRBJ2-3; D: -; size: -; V: TRBV20-1; CDR3: CSAPGHTQYF; DNA: TGCAGTGCCCCGGGGCATACGCAGTATTTT
J: TRBJ2-1; D: TRBD1; size: -; V: TRBV18; CDR3: CASSRQGYNEQFF; DNA: TGTGCCAGCTCTCGACAGGGATACAATGAGCAGTTCTTC
J: TRBJ2-7; D: -; size: -; V: TRBV28; CDR3: CASTSQLWGGQNYEQYF; DNA: TGTGCCAGCACCTCCCAACTTTGGGGGGGACAGAACTACGAGCAGTACTTC
J: TRBJ2-5; D: -; size: -; V: TRBV2; CDR3: CASSLNTGETQYF; DNA: TGTGCCAGCAGTCTAAATACCGGAGAGACCCAGTACTTC
J: TRBJ2-1; D: -; size: -; V: TRBV5-1; CDR3: CASSRDARYNEQFF; DNA: TGCGCCAGCAGTCGGGACGCACGCTACAATGAGCAGTTCTTC
J: TRBJ2-5; D: -; size: -; V: TRBV28; CDR3: CASSAWQADTQETQYF; DNA: TGTGCCAGCAGTGCGTGGCAGGCTGATACGCAAGAGACCCAGTACTTC
J: TRBJ1-2; D: -; size: -; V: TRBV12-3/TRBV12-4; CDR3: CASTPRRGTGYTF; DNA: TGTGCCAGCACCCCAAGAAGGGGAACGGGCTACACCTTC
J: TRBJ2-1; D: TRBD2; size: -; V: TRBV4-2; CDR3: CASSQEAGVGYNEQFF; DNA: TGTGCCAGCAGCCAAGAGGCGGGAGTGGGTTACAATGAGCAGTTCTTC